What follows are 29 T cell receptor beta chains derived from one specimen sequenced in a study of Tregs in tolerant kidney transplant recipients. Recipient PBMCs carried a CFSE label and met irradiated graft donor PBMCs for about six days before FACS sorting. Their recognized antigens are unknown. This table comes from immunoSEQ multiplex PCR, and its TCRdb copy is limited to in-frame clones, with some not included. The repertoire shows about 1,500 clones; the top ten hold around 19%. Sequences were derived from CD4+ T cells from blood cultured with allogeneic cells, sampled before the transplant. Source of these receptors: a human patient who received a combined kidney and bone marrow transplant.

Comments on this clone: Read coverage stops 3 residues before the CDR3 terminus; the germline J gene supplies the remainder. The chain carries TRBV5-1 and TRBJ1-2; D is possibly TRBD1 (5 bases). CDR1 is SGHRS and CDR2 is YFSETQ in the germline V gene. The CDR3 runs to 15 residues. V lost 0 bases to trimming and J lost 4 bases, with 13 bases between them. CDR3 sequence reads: CASSLGAGKSYGYTF. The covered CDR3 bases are TGCGCCAGCAGCTTGGGGGCAGGGAAGAGCTATGGC.

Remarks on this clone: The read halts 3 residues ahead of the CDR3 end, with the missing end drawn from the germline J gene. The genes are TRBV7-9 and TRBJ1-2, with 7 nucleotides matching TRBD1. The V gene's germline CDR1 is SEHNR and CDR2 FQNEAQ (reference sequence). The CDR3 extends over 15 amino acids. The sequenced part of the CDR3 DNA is TGTGCCAGCAGCCCCCGGAAGTCGCGAGGGGGCGAC. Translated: CASSPRKSRGGD. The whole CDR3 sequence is CASSPRKSRGGDYTF.

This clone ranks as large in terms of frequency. CDR3 DNA (partial): TGTGCCAGCAGTTACGCGATCTACGAG. Translated, it gives CASSYAIYE. In full, the CDR3 is CASSYAIYEQYF. The chain uses TRBV6-2 or TRBV6-3 and TRBJ2-7; no clear D gene. The read finishes 3 residues shy of the CDR3 end, and the germline J gene is used to complete it. The germline V gene encodes CDR1 MNHEY and CDR2 SVGEGT. The CDR3 runs 12 residues. V was trimmed by 2 bases and J by 3 bases, leaving 5 bases between them.

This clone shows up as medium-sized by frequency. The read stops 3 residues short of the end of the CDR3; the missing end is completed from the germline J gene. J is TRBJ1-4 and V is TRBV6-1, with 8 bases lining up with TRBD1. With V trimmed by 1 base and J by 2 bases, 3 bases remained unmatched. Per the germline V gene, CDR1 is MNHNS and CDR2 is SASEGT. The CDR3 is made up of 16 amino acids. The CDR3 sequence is CASSEGQGRTNEKLFF. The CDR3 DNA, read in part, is TGTGCCAGCAGTGAAGGACAGGGGCGGACTAATGAAAAA.

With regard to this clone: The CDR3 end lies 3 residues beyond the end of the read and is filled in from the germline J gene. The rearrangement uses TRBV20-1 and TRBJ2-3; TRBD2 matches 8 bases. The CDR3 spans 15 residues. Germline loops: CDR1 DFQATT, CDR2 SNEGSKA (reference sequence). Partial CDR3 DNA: TGCAGTGCTAGAGCAGCGGGAGAGAACCAAGAGACG. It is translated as CSARAAGENQET. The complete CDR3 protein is CSARAAGENQETQYF.

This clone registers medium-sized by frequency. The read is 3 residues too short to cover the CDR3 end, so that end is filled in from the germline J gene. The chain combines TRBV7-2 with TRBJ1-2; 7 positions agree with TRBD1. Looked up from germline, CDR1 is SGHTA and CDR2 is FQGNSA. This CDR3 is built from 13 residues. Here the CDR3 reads CASSLGQGGGYTF. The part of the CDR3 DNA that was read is TGTGCCAGCAGCTTAGGACAGGGAGGGGGC.

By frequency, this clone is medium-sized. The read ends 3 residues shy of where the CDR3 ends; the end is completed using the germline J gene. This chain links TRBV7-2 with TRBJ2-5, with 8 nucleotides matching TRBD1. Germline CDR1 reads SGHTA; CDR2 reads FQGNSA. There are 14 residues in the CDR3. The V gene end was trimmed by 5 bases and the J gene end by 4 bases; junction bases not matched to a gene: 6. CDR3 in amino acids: CASSPGGVIETQYF. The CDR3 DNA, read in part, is TGTGCCAGCAGCCCAGGGGGCGTCATAGAGACC.

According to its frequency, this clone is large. Partial CDR3 DNA: TGCAGCGTTGACAGGGGAGGAAACACCGGGGAG. It is translated as CSVDRGGNTGE. The entire CDR3 is CSVDRGGNTGELFF. The V gene is TRBV29-1, the J gene TRBJ2-2, with D tentatively TRBD1 or TRBD2 (6 bases each). Read sequence stops 3 residues before the CDR3 end, and the germline J gene provides the missing end. The CDR3 loop spans 14 amino acids. V lost 3 bases, J lost 2 bases, and 10 bases lay in between. Germline loops: CDR1 SQVTM, CDR2 ANQGSEA.

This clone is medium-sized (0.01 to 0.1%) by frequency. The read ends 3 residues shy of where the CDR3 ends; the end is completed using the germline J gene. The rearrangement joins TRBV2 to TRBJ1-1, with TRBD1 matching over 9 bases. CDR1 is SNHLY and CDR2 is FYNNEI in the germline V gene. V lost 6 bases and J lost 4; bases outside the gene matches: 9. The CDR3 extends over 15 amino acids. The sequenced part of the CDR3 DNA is TGTGCCAGCAGAGCGACAGGGGGTAGGGGCACTGAA. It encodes CASRATGGRGTE. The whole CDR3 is CASRATGGRGTEAFF.

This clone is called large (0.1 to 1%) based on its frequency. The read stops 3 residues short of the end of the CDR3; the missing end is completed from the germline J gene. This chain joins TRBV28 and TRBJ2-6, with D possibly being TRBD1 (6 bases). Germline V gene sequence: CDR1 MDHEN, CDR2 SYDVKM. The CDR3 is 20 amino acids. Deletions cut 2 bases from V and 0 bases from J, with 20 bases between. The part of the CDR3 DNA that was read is TGTGCCAGCAGTTTAAGCCCAGGACAGAGGTTCTACTCTGGGGCCAACGTC. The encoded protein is CASSLSPGQRFYSGANV. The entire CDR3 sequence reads CASSLSPGQRFYSGANVLTF. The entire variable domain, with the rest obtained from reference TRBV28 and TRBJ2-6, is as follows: DVKVTQSSRYLVKRTGEKVFLECVQDMDHENMFWYRQDPGLGLRLIYFSYDVKMKEKGDIPEGYSVSREKKERFSLILESASTNQTSMYLCASSLSPGQRFYSGANVLTFGAGSRLTVL.

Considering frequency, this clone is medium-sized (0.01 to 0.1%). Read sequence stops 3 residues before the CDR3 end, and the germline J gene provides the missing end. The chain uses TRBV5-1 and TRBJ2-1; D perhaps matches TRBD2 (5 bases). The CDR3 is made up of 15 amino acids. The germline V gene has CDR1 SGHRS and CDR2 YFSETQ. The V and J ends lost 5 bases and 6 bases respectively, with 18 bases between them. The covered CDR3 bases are TGCGCCAGCAGACCACTAGAATCCCAGGTCAATGAG. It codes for CASRPLESQVNE. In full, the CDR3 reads CASRPLESQVNEQFF.

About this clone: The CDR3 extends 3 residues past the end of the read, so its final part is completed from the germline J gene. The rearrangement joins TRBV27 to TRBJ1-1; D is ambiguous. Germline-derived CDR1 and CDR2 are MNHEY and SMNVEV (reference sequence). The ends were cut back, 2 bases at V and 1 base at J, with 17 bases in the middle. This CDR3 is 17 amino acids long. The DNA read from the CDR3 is TGTGCCAGCAGTTTAAGTAGGCAGACTTTACCGAACACTGAA. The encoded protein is CASSLSRQTLPNTE. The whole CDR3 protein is CASSLSRQTLPNTEAFF.

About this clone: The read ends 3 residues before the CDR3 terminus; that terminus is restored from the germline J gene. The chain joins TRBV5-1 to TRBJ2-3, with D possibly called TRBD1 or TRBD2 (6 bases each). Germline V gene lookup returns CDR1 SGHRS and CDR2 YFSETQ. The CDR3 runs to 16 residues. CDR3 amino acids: CASSSRKGGGQETQYF. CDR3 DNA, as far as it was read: TGCGCCAGCAGCTCACGTAAAGGGGGAGGCCAAGAGACG.

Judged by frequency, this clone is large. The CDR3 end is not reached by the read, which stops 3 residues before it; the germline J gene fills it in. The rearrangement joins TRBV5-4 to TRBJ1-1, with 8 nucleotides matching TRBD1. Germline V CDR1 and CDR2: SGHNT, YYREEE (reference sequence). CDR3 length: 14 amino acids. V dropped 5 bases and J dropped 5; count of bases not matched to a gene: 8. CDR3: CASSLQGAGTEAFF. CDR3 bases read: TGTGCCAGCAGTCTCCAGGGGGCCGGGACTGAA.

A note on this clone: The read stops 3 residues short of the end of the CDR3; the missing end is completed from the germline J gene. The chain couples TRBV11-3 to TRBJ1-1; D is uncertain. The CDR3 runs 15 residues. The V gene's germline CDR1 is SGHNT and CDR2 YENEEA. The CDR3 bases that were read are TGTGCAAGTCGCTCGGACTGCCCGCCACCCTACGAG. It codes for CASRSDCPPPYE. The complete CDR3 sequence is CASRSDCPPPYEAFF.

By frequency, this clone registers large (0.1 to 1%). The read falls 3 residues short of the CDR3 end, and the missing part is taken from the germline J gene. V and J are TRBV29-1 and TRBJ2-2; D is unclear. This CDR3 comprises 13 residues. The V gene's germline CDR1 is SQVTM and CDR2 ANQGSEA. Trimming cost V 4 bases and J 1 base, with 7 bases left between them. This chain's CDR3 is CSVASENTGELFF. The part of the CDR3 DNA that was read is TGCAGCGTTGCTTCAGAGAACACCGGGGAG.

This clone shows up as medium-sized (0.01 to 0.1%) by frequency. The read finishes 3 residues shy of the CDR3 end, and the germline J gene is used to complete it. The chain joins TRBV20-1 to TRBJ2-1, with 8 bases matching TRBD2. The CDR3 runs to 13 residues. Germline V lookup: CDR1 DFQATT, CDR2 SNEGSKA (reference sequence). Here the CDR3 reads CSQAGVNRNEQFF. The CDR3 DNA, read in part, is TGCAGCCAAGCGGGAGTCAATAGGAATGAG.

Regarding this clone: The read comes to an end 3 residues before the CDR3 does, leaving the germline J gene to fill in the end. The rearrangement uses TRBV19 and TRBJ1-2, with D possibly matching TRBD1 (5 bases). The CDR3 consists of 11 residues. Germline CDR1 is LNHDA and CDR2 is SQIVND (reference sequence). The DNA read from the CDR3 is TGTGCCAGTAGGAGGGGCGATGAC. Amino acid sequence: CASRRGDD. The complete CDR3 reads CASRRGDDYTF. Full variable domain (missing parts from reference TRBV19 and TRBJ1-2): DGGITQSPKYLFRKEGQNVTLSCEQNLNHDAMYWYRQDPGQGLRLIYYSQIVNDFQKGDIAEGYSVSREKKESFPLTVTSAQKNPTAFYLCASRRGDDYTFGSGTRLTVV.

The CDR3 loop is CASSGVSGGRETQYF. The CDR3 bases that were read are TGTGCCAGCAGCGGTGTGTCGGGGGGCCGGGAGACC. The chain has TRBV5-6 and TRBJ2-5, with D possibly matching TRBD2 (7 bases). The CDR3 extends 3 residues past the end of the read, so its final part is completed from the germline J gene. CDR1 is SGHDT, CDR2 YYEEEE, per germline. The CDR3 is 15 amino acids. V gave up 4 bases and J gave up 5 bases, with 18 bases separating them.

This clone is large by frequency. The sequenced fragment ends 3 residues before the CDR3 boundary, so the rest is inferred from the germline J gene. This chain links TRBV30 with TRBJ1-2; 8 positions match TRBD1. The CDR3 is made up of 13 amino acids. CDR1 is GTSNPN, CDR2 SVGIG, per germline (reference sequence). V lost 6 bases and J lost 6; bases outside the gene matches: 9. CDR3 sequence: CACPTGDQDGYTF. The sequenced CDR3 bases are TGTGCCTGCCCGACAGGGGACCAAGATGGC.

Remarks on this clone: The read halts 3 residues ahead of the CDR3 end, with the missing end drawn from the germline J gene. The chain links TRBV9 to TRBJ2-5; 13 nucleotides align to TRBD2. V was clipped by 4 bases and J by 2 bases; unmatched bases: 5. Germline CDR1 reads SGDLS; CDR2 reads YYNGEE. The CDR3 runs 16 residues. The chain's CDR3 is CASSSRTSGGQETQYF. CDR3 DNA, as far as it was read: TGTGCCAGCAGCTCTAGGACTAGCGGGGGTCAAGAGACC. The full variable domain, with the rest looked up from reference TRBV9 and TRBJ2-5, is DSGVTQTPKHLITATGQRVTLRCSPRSGDLSVYWYQQSLDQGLQFLIQYYNGEERAKGNILERFSAQQFPDLHSELNLSSLELGDSALYFCASSSRTSGGQETQYFGPGTRLLVL.

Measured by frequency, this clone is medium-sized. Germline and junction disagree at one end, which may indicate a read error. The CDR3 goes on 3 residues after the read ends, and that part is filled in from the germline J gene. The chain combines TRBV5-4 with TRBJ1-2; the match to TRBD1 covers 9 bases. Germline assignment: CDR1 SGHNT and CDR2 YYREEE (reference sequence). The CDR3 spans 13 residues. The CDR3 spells CASSPGTGYDYTF. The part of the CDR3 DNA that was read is TGTGCCAGCAGTCCCGGGACAGGGTATGAC.

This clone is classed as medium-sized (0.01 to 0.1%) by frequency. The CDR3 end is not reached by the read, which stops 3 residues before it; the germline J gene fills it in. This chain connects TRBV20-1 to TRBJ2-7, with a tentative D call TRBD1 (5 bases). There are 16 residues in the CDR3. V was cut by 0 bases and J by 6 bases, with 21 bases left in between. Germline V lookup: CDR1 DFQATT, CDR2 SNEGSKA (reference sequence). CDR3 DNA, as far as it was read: TGCAGTGCTAGAGATCGCCCGCAGGGTGGGCCCCGCGAG. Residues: CSARDRPQGGPRE. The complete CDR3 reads CSARDRPQGGPREQYF.

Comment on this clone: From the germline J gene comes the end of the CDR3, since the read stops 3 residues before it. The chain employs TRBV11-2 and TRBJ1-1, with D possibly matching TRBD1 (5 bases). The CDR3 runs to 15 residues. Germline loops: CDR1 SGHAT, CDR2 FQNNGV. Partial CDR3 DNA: TGTGCCAGCAGCCATGGGTCAGGGTGGTTAGGGGAA. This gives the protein CASSHGSGWLGE. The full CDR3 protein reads CASSHGSGWLGEAFF.

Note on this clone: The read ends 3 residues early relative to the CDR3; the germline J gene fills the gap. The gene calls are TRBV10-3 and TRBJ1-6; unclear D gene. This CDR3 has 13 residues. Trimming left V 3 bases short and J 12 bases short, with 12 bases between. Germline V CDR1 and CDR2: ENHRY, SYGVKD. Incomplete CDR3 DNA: TGTGCCATCAGTGAAGACAAAGAGTTACCC. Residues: CAISEDKELP. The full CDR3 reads CAISEDKELPLHF.

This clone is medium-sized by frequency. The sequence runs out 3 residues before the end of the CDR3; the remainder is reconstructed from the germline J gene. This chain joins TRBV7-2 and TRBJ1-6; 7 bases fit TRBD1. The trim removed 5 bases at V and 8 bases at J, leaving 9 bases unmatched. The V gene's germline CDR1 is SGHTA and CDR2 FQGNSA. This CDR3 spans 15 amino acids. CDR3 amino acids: CASSPRGGGYSPLHF. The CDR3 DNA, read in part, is TGTGCCAGCAGCCCTCGGGGAGGGGGCTATTCACCC.

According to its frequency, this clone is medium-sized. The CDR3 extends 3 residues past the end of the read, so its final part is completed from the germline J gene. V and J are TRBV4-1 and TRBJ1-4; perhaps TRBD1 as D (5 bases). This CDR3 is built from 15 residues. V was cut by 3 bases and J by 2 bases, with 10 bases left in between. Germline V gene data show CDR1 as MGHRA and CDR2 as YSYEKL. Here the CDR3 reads CASSHLGGTNEKLFF. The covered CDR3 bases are TGCGCCAGCAGCCACCTGGGGGGGACTAATGAAAAA.

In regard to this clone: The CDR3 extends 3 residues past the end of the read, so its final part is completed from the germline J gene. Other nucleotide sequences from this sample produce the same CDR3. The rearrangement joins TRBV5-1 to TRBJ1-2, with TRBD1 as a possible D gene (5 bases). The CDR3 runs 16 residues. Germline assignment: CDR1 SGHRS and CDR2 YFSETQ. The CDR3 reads CASSPAPTGAGGGYTF. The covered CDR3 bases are TGCGCCAGCAGCCCGGCCCCTACGGGCGCGGGGGGGGGT.

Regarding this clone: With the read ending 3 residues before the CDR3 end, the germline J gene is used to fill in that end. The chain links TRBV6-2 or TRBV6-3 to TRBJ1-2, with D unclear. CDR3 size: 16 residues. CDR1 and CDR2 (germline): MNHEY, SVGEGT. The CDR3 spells CASRTHNLPSTDTYTF. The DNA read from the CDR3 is TGTGCCAGCAGAACCCACAACTTGCCTAGCACAGATACC.